This T cell receptor beta chain is drawn from a study of blood T cell repertoires in COVID-19. There are a few counts of this clone. Germline V lookup: CDR1 GTSNPN, CDR2 SVGIG (reference sequence). The CDR3 contains 12 residues. V shed 2 bases and J shed 7 bases, with 6 bases lying between them. The table came from immunoSEQ multiplex PCR; TCRdb's copy has only in-frame clones and leaves some out. The repertoire includes fewer than 300,000 clones, roughly 84% of them detected once, and roughly 1.6% sits in the top ten. The sample consisted of peripheral blood. The sequence derives from a human donor with COVID-19, enrolled during active disease. The donor label of this sample is uncertain. This rearrangement joins TRBV30 to TRBJ1-6; D perhaps matches TRBD1 (6 bases). This CDR3 reads CAWSTGNSPLHF. CDR3 bases: TGTGCCTGGAGTACAGGGAATTCACCCCTCCACTTT.